The next 6 T cell receptor beta chains were all read from a single sample in a study of graft-versus-host responses after intestinal transplantation. TCRdb's copy holds only in-frame clones and misses some; the assay was immunoSEQ multiplex PCR. The repertoire holds around 90,000 clones, approximately 92% seen once, with 1.1% in the top ten. These receptors' antigens are unknown. This material consisted of unstimulated CD8+ T cells sorted from spleen or lymph node cells, taken before transplant. The receptors come from a human donor who was the organ donor for an intestinal transplant.

The V gene is TRBV6-4, the J gene TRBJ1-2; 8 bases are a match to TRBD1. The CDR3 length is 13 residues. J gave up 8 bases and V 6 bases, and 8 bases lay outside the gene matches. CDR1 and CDR2 (germline): MRHNA, SNTAGT. The CDR3: CASSRDRKSGYTF. The CDR3 nucleotides read TGTGCCAGCAGCCGGGACAGGAAAAGCGGCTACACCTTC.

This sequence joins TRBV10-3 and TRBJ2-6; 7 nucleotides agree with TRBD2. CDR3 length: 17 amino acids. Germline V gene sequence: CDR1 ENHRY, CDR2 SYGVKD. Trimming at V came to 2 bases and at J to 2 bases, leaving 6 bases not matched to a gene. In nucleotides, the CDR3 is TGTGCCATCAGTGAGAGTACTAGCGCTGCTGGGGCCAACGTCCTGACTTTC. Translating it yields CAISESTSAAGANVLTF.

This clone was detected only a few times. The rearrangement joins TRBV6-1 to TRBJ1-5, with TRBD1 matching 7 bases. Germline loops: CDR1 MNHNS, CDR2 SASEGT. The CDR3 contains 14 residues. The CDR3 reads CVTGTVYSNQPQHF. In nucleotides, the CDR3 is TGTGTAACCGGGACAGTCTATAGCAATCAGCCCCAGCATTTT.

The chain employs TRBV7-9 and TRBJ2-1, with a tentative D call TRBD2 (6 bases). Trimming left V 3 bases short and J 8 bases short, with 17 bases between. Germline assignment: CDR1 SEHNR and CDR2 FQNEAQ (reference sequence). CDR3 length: 15 residues. Here the CDR3 DNA reads TGTGCCAGCAGCTTGGAGGGAAGGGGTGTCTATGAGCAGTTCTTC. It specifies CASSLEGRGVYEQFF.

The rearrangement links TRBV4-3 to TRBJ1-2; D is perhaps TRBD1 (5 bases). Germline V gives CDR1 LGHNA, CDR2 YSLEER. This CDR3 is 15 amino acids long. Trimming shortened V by 1 base and J by 7 bases, and 16 bases separated the two germline ends. For the CDR3, the DNA is TGCGCCAGCAGCCAAGTGAGTCAGGGTCGGACTGGCTACACCTTC. Translation gives CASSQVSQGRTGYTF.

J is TRBJ1-4 and V is TRBV6-5; 7 bases align to TRBD1. The CDR3 totals 14 residues. Germline V lookup: CDR1 MNHEY, CDR2 SVGAGI. V lost 5 bases to trimming and J lost 7 bases; unmatched junction nucleotides: 7. The CDR3, as DNA: TGTGCCAGCAGTGATCAGGGGGTCAGTGAAAAACTGTTTTTT. Its protein product is CASSDQGVSEKLFF.